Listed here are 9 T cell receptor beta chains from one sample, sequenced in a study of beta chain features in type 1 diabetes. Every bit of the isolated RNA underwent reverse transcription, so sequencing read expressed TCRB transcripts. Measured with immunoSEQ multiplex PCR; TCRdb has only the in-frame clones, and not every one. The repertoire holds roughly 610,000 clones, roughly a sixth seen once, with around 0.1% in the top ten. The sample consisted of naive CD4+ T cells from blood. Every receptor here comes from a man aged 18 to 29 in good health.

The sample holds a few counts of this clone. Here the CDR3 reads CASSPDRGRGVQYF. The DNA for the CDR3 is TGTGCCAGCAGCCCCGACAGGGGGAGAGGCGTGCAGTACTTC. The rearrangement joins TRBV7-2 to TRBJ2-7, with TRBD1 matching 9 bases. The V gene end was trimmed by 5 bases and the J gene end by 9 bases; junction bases not matched to a gene: 11. Germline CDR1 SGHTA, CDR2 FQGNSA. The CDR3 length is 14 residues.

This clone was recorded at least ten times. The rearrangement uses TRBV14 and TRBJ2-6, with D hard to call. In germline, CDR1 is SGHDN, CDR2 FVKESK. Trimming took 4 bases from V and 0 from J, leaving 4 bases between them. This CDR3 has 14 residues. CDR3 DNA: TGTGCCAGCAGCCGCCTCTCTGGGGCCAACGTCCTGACTTTC. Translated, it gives CASSRLSGANVLTF.

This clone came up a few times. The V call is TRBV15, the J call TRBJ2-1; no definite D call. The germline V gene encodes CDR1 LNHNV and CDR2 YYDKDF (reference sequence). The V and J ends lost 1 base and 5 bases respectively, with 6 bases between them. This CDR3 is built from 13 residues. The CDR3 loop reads CATSRGRDNEQFF. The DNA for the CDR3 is TGTGCCACCAGCAGAGGACGGGACAATGAGCAGTTCTTC.

DNA of the CDR3: TGTGCCATCAGTGGCCCCCGGGAGTTAAGCACAGATACGCAGTATTTT. Its translation: CAISGPRELSTDTQYF. The V gene is TRBV10-3, the J gene TRBJ2-3; tentatively, D is TRBD2 (6 bases). The V end lost 4 bases, the J end lost 0 bases, and 14 bases lay between the germline ends. The CDR3 totals 16 residues. Germline-derived CDR1 and CDR2 are ENHRY and SYGVKD.

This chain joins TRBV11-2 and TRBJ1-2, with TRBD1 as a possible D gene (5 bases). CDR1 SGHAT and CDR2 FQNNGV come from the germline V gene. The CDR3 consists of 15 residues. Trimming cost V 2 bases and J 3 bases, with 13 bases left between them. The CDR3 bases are TGTGCCAGCAGCTTAAGACAGCAAACACACTATGGCTACACCTTC. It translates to CASSLRQQTHYGYTF.

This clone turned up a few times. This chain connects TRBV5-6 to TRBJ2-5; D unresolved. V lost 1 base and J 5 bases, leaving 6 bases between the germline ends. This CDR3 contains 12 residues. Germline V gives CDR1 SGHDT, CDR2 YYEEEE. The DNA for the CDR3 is TGTGCCAGCAGCTTGAATCGGGAGACCCAGTACTTC. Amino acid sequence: CASSLNRETQYF.

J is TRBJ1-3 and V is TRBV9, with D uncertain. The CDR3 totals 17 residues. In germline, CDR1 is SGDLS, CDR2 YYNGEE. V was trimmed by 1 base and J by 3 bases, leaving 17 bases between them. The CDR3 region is CASSVTGGGLGGNTIYF. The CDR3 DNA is TGTGCCAGCAGCGTAACCGGAGGAGGGTTAGGTGGAAACACCATATATTTT.

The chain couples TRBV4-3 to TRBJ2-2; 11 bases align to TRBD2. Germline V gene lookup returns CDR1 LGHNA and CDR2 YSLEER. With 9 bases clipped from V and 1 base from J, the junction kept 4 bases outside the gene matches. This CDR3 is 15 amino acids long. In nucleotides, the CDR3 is TGCGCCAGTAGACTAGCGGGACTGAACACCGGGGAGCTGTTTTTT. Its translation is CASRLAGLNTGELFF.

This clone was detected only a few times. Written as DNA, the CDR3 is TGCAGCGTTCTTACAGGGGGCTCGGGCAATCAGCCCCAGCATTTT. Amino acid sequence: CSVLTGGSGNQPQHF. The chain joins TRBV29-1 to TRBJ1-5; TRBD1 agrees at 9 bases. Germline-derived CDR1 and CDR2 are SQVTM and ANQGSEA. This CDR3 region has 15 residues. After removal of 5 bases from V and 2 bases from J, the junction contained 7 bases not matched to a gene.